Shown below are 29 T cell receptor beta chains from a single sample sequenced in a study of blood T cell repertoires in COVID-19. Some clones are missing from TCRdb's copy, which holds only in-frame ones; the method was immunoSEQ multiplex PCR. The data show approximately 190,000 clones, with approximately 80% seen just once and 5.2% held by the top ten. Sequenced material: PBMCs or T cells enriched from blood (not recorded which). The receptors stem from a woman aged 60-70 years with acute COVID-19.

This clone was seen once. The chain is built from TRBV2 and TRBJ2-3, with 14 bases matching TRBD2. Trimming removed 4 bases from V and 5 bases from J; junction bases left unmatched: 2. Looked up from germline, CDR1 is SNHLY and CDR2 is FYNNEI. The CDR3 covers 15 residues. CDR3 nucleotide sequence: TGTGCCAGCAGTGCGACTAGCGGGGGGGGAGATACGCAGTATTTT. Its translation is CASSATSGGGDTQYF.

This clone has a handful of counts. V gene TRBV11-2 combines with J gene TRBJ2-7; 7 positions match TRBD1. In germline, CDR1 is SGHAT, CDR2 FQNNGV. The CDR3 has 15 amino acids. V was pared by 5 bases and J by 4 bases, with 11 bases of the junction left unmatched. The CDR3 nucleotides read TGTGCCAGCAGCCGCTCCGGGACAGACTTATACGAGCAGTACGTC. Protein sequence: CASSRSGTDLYEQYV.

V is TRBV7-6 and J is TRBJ1-3; the match to TRBD1 covers 7 bases. Germline loops: CDR1 SGHVS, CDR2 FNYEAQ. The CDR3 spans 16 residues. With 1 base clipped from V and 3 bases from J, the junction kept 6 bases outside the gene matches. CDR3 DNA sequence: TGTGCCAGCAGCTTAGACAGGGGAAGGGTTGGAAACACCATATATTTT. Translation gives CASSLDRGRVGNTIYF.

Remarks on this clone: The identical CDR3 is also encoded by other nucleotide sequences in the sample. V is TRBV4-3 and J is TRBJ2-3; 9 bases are a match to TRBD2. Germline V gene data show CDR1 as LGHNA and CDR2 as YSLEER. V was clipped by 0 bases and J by 1 base; unmatched bases: 2. CDR3 length: 16 residues. The CDR3 DNA sequence: TGCGCCAGCAGCCAAGATCGACTAGCGGGCACAGATACGCAGTATTTT. This codes for CASSQDRLAGTDTQYF.

The gene calls are TRBV5-6 and TRBJ2-3; D possibly corresponds to TRBD1 (6 bases). Germline-derived CDR1 and CDR2 are SGHDT and YYEEEE. The CDR3 loop spans 14 amino acids. V lost 2 bases, J lost 8 bases, and 15 bases lay in between. The CDR3 bases are TGTGCCAGCAGCTTAAGGGGGTTGAAGGGTACGCAGTATTTT. This sequence encodes CASSLRGLKGTQYF.

The chain couples TRBV7-2 to TRBJ2-7; 8 nucleotides agree with TRBD2. This CDR3 is built from 15 residues. V lost 5 bases to trimming and J lost 3 bases; unmatched junction nucleotides: 9. Per the germline V gene, CDR1 is SGHTA and CDR2 is FQGNSA. In DNA form, the CDR3 reads TGTGCCAGCAGCCCGGGGGGGGGATTAGTCTACGAGCAGTACTTC. Its protein product is CASSPGGGLVYEQYF.

V and J are TRBV6-4 and TRBJ1-2; 8 bases are shared with TRBD1. The CDR3 has 13 residues. Germline-derived CDR1 and CDR2 are MRHNA and SNTAGT. J was trimmed by 4 bases and V by 3 bases; bases with no gene match: 1. This chain's CDR3 is CASSEGTGYGYTF. CDR3 coding DNA: TGTGCCAGCAGTGAAGGGACAGGCTATGGCTACACCTTC.

This sequence joins TRBV19 and TRBJ1-5; D remains unclear. Looked up from germline, CDR1 is LNHDA and CDR2 is SQIVND (reference sequence). The CDR3 contains 14 residues. V lost 8 bases to trimming and J lost 1 base, with 12 bases between them. This chain's CDR3 is CASSQRGSNQPQHF. The DNA of the CDR3 is TGTGCCAGTTCCCAGAGAGGGAGCAATCAGCCCCAGCATTTT. The variable domain in full, with the rest retrieved from reference TRBV19 and TRBJ1-5, is DGGITQSPKYLFRKEGQNVTLSCEQNLNHDAMYWYRQDPGQGLRLIYYSQIVNDFQKGDIAEGYSVSREKKESFPLTVTSAQKNPTAFYLCASSQRGSNQPQHFGDGTRLSIL.

The chain carries TRBV3-1 (or the pseudogene TRBV3-2) and TRBJ1-2; D remains ambiguous. V lost 4 bases and J lost 8, with 14 bases in between. The CDR3 extends over 13 amino acids. Germline V lookup: CDR1 LGHDT, CDR2 YNNKEL (reference sequence). CDR3 nucleotide sequence: TGTGCCAGCAGCCCTGACATAGGTGGAGGCTACACCTTC. Translation: CASSPDIGGGYTF.

The J gene is TRBJ1-5, the V gene TRBV5-6, with a tentative D call TRBD1 (6 bases). The germline CDR1 and CDR2 sequences are SGHDT and YYEEEE. CDR3 size: 16 residues. V lost 4 bases and J lost 4, with 18 bases in between. The CDR3 DNA sequence: TGTGCCAGCAGCGTGATCTCGGGACACCGAAATCAGCCCCAGCATTTT. It is translated as CASSVISGHRNQPQHF. Drawing the rest from reference TRBV5-6 and TRBJ1-5, the complete variable domain is DAGVTQSPTHLIKTRGQQVTLRCSPKSGHDTVSWYQQALGQGPQFIFQYYEEEERQRGNFPDRFSGHQFPNYSSELNVNALLLGDSALYLCASSVISGHRNQPQHFGDGTRLSIL.

The V gene is TRBV18, the J gene TRBJ1-5; TRBD1 agrees at 7 bases. Germline V gene data show CDR1 as KGHSH and CDR2 as LQKENI. The CDR3 spans 14 residues. The J segment lost 4 bases and the V segment lost 4 bases, leaving 4 bases of the junction unmatched. The CDR3 is CASSLIQGNQPQHF. CDR3 DNA: TGTGCCAGCTCACTAATACAGGGGAATCAGCCCCAGCATTTT.

The chain is built from TRBV2 and TRBJ2-5, with 8 bases matching TRBD2. Trimming took 7 bases from V and 4 from J; bases not matched to a gene: 11. This CDR3 spans 15 amino acids. The germline V gene encodes CDR1 SNHLY and CDR2 FYNNEI. In DNA, the CDR3 is TGTGCCAGCACTGCAACTAGCGGTACGATAGAGACCCAGTACTTC. Encoded protein: CASTATSGTIETQYF.

The chain has TRBV28 and TRBJ1-3, with D hard to call. Germline V gene data show CDR1 as MDHEN and CDR2 as SYDVKM. The CDR3 is 14 amino acids. V lost 3 bases and J 0 bases, leaving 6 bases between the germline ends. CDR3 loop: CASSFSGSGNTIYF. The CDR3, as DNA: TGTGCCAGCAGTTTCAGTGGCTCTGGAAACACCATATATTTT. Full variable domain (remainder filled in from reference TRBV28 and TRBJ1-3): DVKVTQSSRYLVKRTGEKVFLECVQDMDHENMFWYRQDPGLGLRLIYFSYDVKMKEKGDIPEGYSVSREKKERFSLILESASTNQTSMYLCASSFSGSGNTIYFGEGSWLTVV.

The chain recombines TRBV7-2 with TRBJ1-1, with no clear D. V lost 0 bases and J lost 4, with 12 bases in between. CDR1 and CDR2 (germline): SGHTA, FQGNSA. The CDR3 contains 15 residues. The CDR3 region is CASSLAGWAGTEAFF. The CDR3 DNA reads as TGTGCCAGCAGCTTAGCCGGTTGGGCGGGCACTGAAGCTTTCTTT.

The rearrangement links TRBV7-9 to TRBJ1-1, with 7 bases identical to TRBD1. Looked up from germline, CDR1 is SEHNR and CDR2 is FQNEAQ (reference sequence). Unmatched junction bases numbered 8, after V lost 5 bases and J lost 8 bases. The CDR3 has 13 amino acids. The CDR3 DNA reads TGTGCCAGCAGCGCCGACAGGGCGCAAGAAGCTTTCTTT. It encodes CASSADRAQEAFF.

The chain joins TRBV27 to TRBJ2-7; TRBD2 aligns across 15 bases. Germline-derived CDR1 and CDR2 are MNHEY and SMNVEV (reference sequence). The junction had 0 bases not matched to a gene; V was cut back by 5 bases and J by 4 bases. The CDR3 length is 14 residues. CDR3 sequence reads: CASSGLAGGYEQYF. CDR3 in DNA: TGTGCCAGCAGTGGACTAGCGGGAGGGTACGAGCAGTACTTC.

The CDR3 DNA sequence: TGCGCCAGCTCCGTCAGGGGAAAAAGCGGGACTAGCACAGATACGCAGTATTTT. Its translation is CASSVRGKSGTSTDTQYF. V gene TRBV10-2 combines with J gene TRBJ2-3; weak D call: TRBD2 (7 bases). The length of the CDR3 is 18 residues. Trimming left V 8 bases short and J 0 bases short, with 24 bases between. CDR1 is WSHSY and CDR2 is SAAADI in the germline V gene.

This clone was detected only a few times. The V gene is TRBV16, the J gene TRBJ1-5; D gene uncertain. Germline CDR1 reads KGHSY; CDR2 reads FQNENV. The germline V and J ends were trimmed by 0 bases and 0 bases, with 9 bases remaining between them. This CDR3 is built from 16 residues. The CDR3 DNA sequence: TGTGCCAGCAGCCAATCACCGGCGGATAGCAATCAGCCCCAGCATTTT. This translates into CASSQSPADSNQPQHF.

The chain uses TRBV5-1 and TRBJ1-4; 8 nucleotides agree with TRBD1. V was clipped by 4 bases and J by 9 bases; unmatched bases: 8. The CDR3 extends over 14 amino acids. Germline loops: CDR1 SGHRS, CDR2 YFSETQ. CDR3 nucleotide sequence: TGCGCCAGCAGCACCGGACAGGGTGAGCAAAAACTGTTTTTT. Translating it yields CASSTGQGEQKLFF.

The V gene is TRBV4-1, the J gene TRBJ1-1; 7 nucleotides line up with TRBD1. V shed 0 bases, J shed 5 bases, and the junction held 12 bases outside the gene matches. From germline, CDR1 is MGHRA and CDR2 YSYEKL. This CDR3 is 17 amino acids long. In nucleotides, the CDR3 is TGCGCCAGCAGCCAAGATACCACAGGGGCTAGTTGGACTGAAGCTTTCTTT. Its protein is CASSQDTTGASWTEAFF.

The V call is TRBV27, the J call TRBJ1-1; D possibly corresponds to TRBD1 (5 bases). The CDR3 has 13 amino acids. Deletions cut 5 bases from V and 7 bases from J, with 14 bases between. Germline CDR1 is MNHEY and CDR2 is SMNVEV (reference sequence). As DNA, the CDR3 is TGTGCCAGCAGTGTCAGGCGGGGGGGTGAAGCTTTCTTT. Its translation: CASSVRRGGEAFF.

V gene TRBV24-1 combines with J gene TRBJ2-1; D might be TRBD1 (5 bases). This CDR3 is built from 17 residues. The V and J ends lost 3 bases and 3 bases respectively, with 17 bases between them. From germline, CDR1 is KGHDR and CDR2 SFDVKD. The CDR3 nucleotides are TGTGCCACCAGTGATCCCACTGGGGCAGGATACTACAATGAGCAGTTCTTC. Protein sequence: CATSDPTGAGYYNEQFF.

The V gene is TRBV7-9, the J gene TRBJ1-4; TRBD1 might be the D (5 bases). The CDR3 extends over 13 amino acids. Germline CDR1 SEHNR, CDR2 FQNEAQ (reference sequence). The V gene lost 1 base and the J gene lost 7 bases, with 7 bases spanning the gap. The CDR3, as DNA: TGTGCCAGCAGCTTAGACAGGACTGAAAAACTGTTTTTT. Its translation: CASSLDRTEKLFF.

V gene TRBV5-1 combines with J gene TRBJ2-7; D is possibly TRBD2 (5 bases). CDR1 and CDR2 from the germline V gene are SGHRS and YFSETQ. V was shortened by 0 bases and J by 2 bases, with 12 bases between the two germline ends. The CDR3 is 15 residues long. CDR3 residues: CASSLGRGMTYEQYF. CDR3 sequence (DNA): TGCGCCAGCAGCTTGGGTCGGGGAATGACCTACGAGCAGTACTTC.

The chain joins TRBV15 to TRBJ2-5; TRBD2 is a possible D gene (6 bases). Germline V gene data show CDR1 as LNHNV and CDR2 as YYDKDF (reference sequence). The CDR3 runs 13 residues. The V end was cut by 4 bases, the J end by 4 bases, with 10 bases between. CDR3 sequence: CATSTGVRETQYF. CDR3 coding DNA: TGTGCCACCAGCACGGGGGTGAGAGAGACCCAGTACTTC.

The chain carries TRBV3-1 (or the pseudogene TRBV3-2) and TRBJ1-4; weak D call: TRBD1 (6 bases). The V gene lost 6 bases and the J gene lost 2 bases, with 10 bases spanning the gap. Per germline, CDR1 LGHDT and CDR2 YNNKEL (reference sequence). CDR3 size: 14 residues. DNA of the CDR3: TGTGCCAGCAGGTTACAGGGCACTAATGAAAAACTGTTTTTT. It yields the protein CASRLQGTNEKLFF.

The V and J genes are TRBV3-1 (or the pseudogene TRBV3-2) and TRBJ1-1, with 9 bases lining up with TRBD1. In germline, CDR1 is LGHDT, CDR2 YNNKEL (reference sequence). The CDR3 runs to 13 residues. Trimming took 0 bases from V and 10 from J; bases not matched to a gene: 3. For the CDR3, the DNA is TGTGCCAGCAGCCAAGATAAGGGACAGGGAGCTTTCTTT. Translation: CASSQDKGQGAFF.

The gene calls are TRBV10-3 and TRBJ2-7; possibly TRBD1 for D (6 bases). Deletions cut 3 bases from V and 0 bases from J, with 9 bases between. Germline-derived CDR1 and CDR2 are ENHRY and SYGVKD. The CDR3 covers 14 residues. Here the CDR3 DNA reads TGTGCCATCAGTGACGGGACAAGCTCCTACGAGCAGTACGTC. This sequence encodes CAISDGTSSYEQYV.

This clone has a handful of counts. V gene TRBV19 combines with J gene TRBJ1-1, with 10 bases fitting TRBD1. The CDR3 loop spans 14 amino acids. The germline V gene has CDR1 LNHDA and CDR2 SQIVND (reference sequence). With 3 bases clipped from V and 6 bases from J, the junction kept 4 bases outside the gene matches. CDR3 sequence reads: CASSIDRGPSEAFF. The CDR3 nucleotides are TGTGCCAGTAGTATTGACAGGGGGCCATCTGAAGCTTTCTTT. The full variable domain, rest sourced from reference TRBV19 and TRBJ1-1, is DGGITQSPKYLFRKEGQNVTLSCEQNLNHDAMYWYRQDPGQGLRLIYYSQIVNDFQKGDIAEGYSVSREKKESFPLTVTSAQKNPTAFYLCASSIDRGPSEAFFGQGTRLTVV.